The 7 T cell receptor beta chains listed next were all sequenced from one sample in a study of T cell responses to AZD1222 COVID-19 vaccine. Generated by immunoSEQ multiplex PCR, the TCRdb table keeps only in-frame clones and is missing some. The table includes approximately 160,000 clones, around 90% detected once. The source material was peripheral blood, sampled on day 0 of AZD1222 vaccination. Receptors originate from an adult in good health.

The chain employs TRBV5-1 and TRBJ2-5; 8 bases agree with TRBD1. V shed 4 bases, J shed 1 base, and the junction held 3 bases outside the gene matches. Germline V gene sequence: CDR1 SGHRS, CDR2 YFSETQ. This CDR3 comprises 14 residues. The CDR3 coding sequence is TGCGCCAGCAGCCAGGGACAGGTCCAAGAGACCCAGTACTTC. Translating it yields CASSQGQVQETQYF. The full variable domain, with the rest looked up from reference TRBV5-1 and TRBJ2-5, is KAGVTQTPRYLIKTRGQQVTLSCSPISGHRSVSWYQQTPGQGLQFLFEYFSETQRNKGNFPGRFSGRQFSNSRSEMNVSTLELGDSALYLCASSQGQVQETQYFGPGTRLLVL.

This sequence joins TRBV5-8 and TRBJ2-7; the match to TRBD1 covers 9 bases. Germline V gene lookup returns CDR1 SGHTS and CDR2 YDEGEE. The CDR3 loop spans 14 amino acids. Trimming at V came to 0 bases and at J to 7 bases, leaving 5 bases not matched to a gene. The CDR3 bases are TGTGCCAGCAGCTTGGACAGGGGGCGCGGGGAGCAGTACTTC. This gives the protein CASSLDRGRGEQYF.

This chain joins TRBV29-1 and TRBJ1-2; a possible D gene is TRBD1 (5 bases). The V gene's germline CDR1 is SQVTM and CDR2 ANQGSEA. V was clipped by 4 bases and J by 0 bases, with 15 bases between them. The CDR3 sequence is 15 residues long. The CDR3 spells CSVGTRGFPNYGYTF. The CDR3 DNA reads TGCAGCGTTGGTACCCGGGGGTTCCCTAACTATGGCTACACCTTC.

The CDR3 coding sequence is TGTGCCAGCAGCTTGATTTCCGCAGGCGAGTACTTC. It is translated as CASSLISAGEYF. The chain carries TRBV5-6 and TRBJ2-7; D is undetermined. The V end lost 1 base, the J end lost 11 bases, and 13 bases lay between the germline ends. The CDR3 contains 12 residues. CDR1 and CDR2 (germline): SGHDT, YYEEEE. Full variable domain (remainder filled in from reference TRBV5-6 and TRBJ2-7): DAGVTQSPTHLIKTRGQQVTLRCSPKSGHDTVSWYQQALGQGPQFIFQYYEEEERQRGNFPDRFSGHQFPNYSSELNVNALLLGDSALYLCASSLISAGEYFGPGTRLTVT.

The J gene is TRBJ2-1, the V gene TRBV29-1; D might be TRBD1 (6 bases). The germline V and J ends were trimmed by 6 bases and 7 bases, with 22 bases remaining between them. The germline CDR1 and CDR2 sequences are SQVTM and ANQGSEA. The CDR3 contains 15 residues. This CDR3 reads CSVEVPQGILNEQFF. The CDR3 DNA follows: TGCAGCGTCGAGGTCCCGCAGGGGATTTTGAATGAGCAGTTCTTC.

Note on this clone: Other DNA sequences in this specimen translate into the identical CDR3. This chain links TRBV5-1 with TRBJ1-2; 9 nucleotides agree with TRBD1. CDR1 and CDR2 (germline): SGHRS, YFSETQ. The CDR3 spans 14 residues. J lost 2 bases, V lost 1 base, and 0 bases had no gene match. CDR3 loop: CASSLTGGNYGYTF. The CDR3 DNA is TGCGCCAGCAGCTTGACAGGGGGCAACTATGGCTACACCTTC.

This clone was seen only once. V and J are TRBV6-5 and TRBJ1-2, with 10 bases matching TRBD1. This CDR3 region has 15 residues. Trimming cost V 6 bases and J 2 bases; bases outside gene matches: 6. Per germline, CDR1 MNHEY and CDR2 SVGAGI. The CDR3 is CASRNPGQGNYGYTF. CDR3 nucleotide sequence: TGTGCCAGCAGAAACCCGGGACAGGGGAACTATGGCTACACCTTC.